The 18 T cell receptor beta chains below were found in one sample sequenced in a study of blood T cells in healthy people across ages. Primed by a sample-barcoded 5' primer and a J-beta primer mix, a second PCR proceeded for about 6 to 11 cycles. TCRdb recomputed calls from the 5' RACE reads with MiXCR, one row per CDR3 protein. The table lists over a million distinct CDR3 sequences, approximately 39% of them singletons, with approximately 4% in the top ten. Sequencing input: blood. Receptor source: a woman aged 18-29 years in good health.

J is TRBJ1-4 and V is TRBV6-1; 10 nucleotides align to TRBD1. Germline CDR1 MNHNS, CDR2 SASEGT. V dropped 7 bases and J dropped 5; count of bases not matched to a gene: 4. The CDR3 is 14 amino acids. The DNA for the CDR3 is TGTGCCAGCAACGACAGGGGGCAGAATGAAAAACTGTTTTTT. Translation gives CASNDRGQNEKLFF.

The V gene is TRBV18, the J gene TRBJ2-7; possible D gene TRBD1, 6 bases. V lost 2 bases, J lost 6 bases, and 17 bases lay in between. This CDR3 region has 15 residues. From germline, CDR1 is KGHSH and CDR2 LQKENI. This chain's CDR3 is CASSPRDNFKGEQYF. CDR3 in DNA: TGTGCCAGCTCACCAAGGGACAATTTTAAGGGCGAGCAGTACTTC.

This clonotype was counted between two and nine times. Here the CDR3 DNA reads TGTGCCAGTGGGACAGGGCAGAATTCACCCCTCCACTTT. Residues: CASGTGQNSPLHF. The rearrangement links TRBV12-3 or TRBV12-4 to TRBJ1-6; the match to TRBD1 covers 9 bases. The CDR3 consists of 13 residues. After removal of 9 bases from V and 7 bases from J, the junction contained 4 bases not matched to a gene.

This clonotype has more than one count but fewer than ten. The rearrangement uses TRBV27 and TRBJ2-1, with 8 nucleotides matching TRBD2. This CDR3 comprises 17 residues. The junction had 8 bases not matched to a gene; V was cut back by 0 bases and J by 4 bases. Germline V gives CDR1 MNHEY, CDR2 SMNVEV (reference sequence). The CDR3 DNA reads TGTGCCAGCAGTTTATCGAGTAGCGGGGAGACTTACAATGAGCAGTTCTTC. It specifies CASSLSSSGETYNEQFF.

In this sample, this clonotype turned up many times. V usage is TRBV7-9 and J usage is TRBJ1-2; D not certain. Deletions cut 1 base from V and 4 bases from J, with 7 bases between. This CDR3 region has 13 residues. The V gene's germline CDR1 is SEHNR and CDR2 FQNEAQ (reference sequence). CDR3 protein: CASSLESSYGYTF. The CDR3 DNA reads as TGTGCCAGCAGCTTAGAGAGCTCCTATGGCTACACCTTC.

This clonotype occurred a few times. The J gene is TRBJ1-4, the V gene TRBV12-3 or TRBV12-4; 7 bases are a match to TRBD1. The CDR3 has 12 residues. Germline trimming cut 6 bases from V and 10 bases from J; bases unmatched to any gene: 5. The CDR3 coding sequence is TGTGCCAGCAGGTGGACAGGAAGAAAACTGTTTTTT. This encodes CASRWTGRKLFF.

CDR3 sequence: CASSRPPYPYEQYF. In DNA form, the CDR3 reads TGTGCCAGCAGCCGCCCCCCCTACCCATACGAGCAGTACTTC. V and J are TRBV12-3 or TRBV12-4 and TRBJ2-7, with no clear D. This CDR3 region has 14 residues. V lost 6 bases and J 4 bases, leaving 16 bases between the germline ends.

This clonotype was detected many times. The genes are TRBV7-9 and TRBJ2-3; D gene ambiguous. Germline V gene lookup returns CDR1 SEHNR and CDR2 FQNEAQ (reference sequence). Trimming shortened V by 0 bases and J by 8 bases, and 6 bases separated the two germline ends. The CDR3 has 12 residues. CDR3 amino acids: CASSLAAGTQYF. The CDR3, as DNA: TGTGCCAGCAGCTTAGCTGCCGGTACGCAGTATTTT.

This clonotype has more than one count but fewer than ten. The chain recombines TRBV27 with TRBJ2-4; TRBD2 aligns across 7 bases. The J call may be faulty, since TRBJ2-7 better matches the DNA end. This CDR3 has 16 residues. Per germline, CDR1 MNHEY and CDR2 SMNVEV (reference sequence). CDR3 amino acids: CASSPNVGGSSYEQYF. Here the CDR3 DNA reads TGTGCCAGCAGTCCCAACGTGGGAGGGAGTAGTTACGAGCAGTACTTC.

Turning to this clonotype: Possible read error: a much larger clone is one base away. The J gene is TRBJ2-1, the V gene TRBV21-1. TRBV21-1 counts as a pseudogene. The CDR3 runs to 16 residues. The CDR3 loop is CASSNPRVSSHNEQFF. CDR3 DNA: TGTGCCAGCAGCAACCCTAGGGTTAGCTCCCACAATGAGCAGTTCTTC.

The rearrangement links TRBV7-6 to TRBJ2-7, with a weak D call TRBD2 (5 bases). CDR1 is SGHVS and CDR2 is FNYEAQ in the germline V gene. V lost 5 bases, J lost 10 bases, and 24 bases lay in between. This CDR3 is 15 amino acids long. This chain's CDR3 is CASSVSSGYFLEQYF. In nucleotides, the CDR3 is TGTGCCAGCAGCGTCTCATCGGGGTATTTTTTAGAACAGTACTTC.

About this clonotype itself: One junction end does not reproduce the germline sequence, and a read error may be involved. The chain couples TRBV2 to TRBJ1-6, with a possible D match to TRBD1 (5 bases). Germline assignment: CDR1 SNHLY and CDR2 FYNNEI. CDR3 size: 14 residues. CDR3 sequence: CASRRDGYNSPLHF. In DNA form, the CDR3 reads TGCGCCAGCAGGAGGGACGGATATAATTCACCCCTCCACTTT.

This clonotype was found once. V and J are TRBV27 and TRBJ2-7; TRBD2 matches at 7 bases. The CDR3 length is 15 residues. Trimming at V came to 4 bases and at J to 5 bases, leaving 11 bases not matched to a gene. CDR1 and CDR2 from the germline V gene are MNHEY and SMNVEV (reference sequence). In DNA form, the CDR3 reads TGTGCCAGCAGTTATTCTAGCGGAGGGTCCCACGAGCAGTACTTC. Translation gives CASSYSSGGSHEQYF.

Regarding this clonotype: This may be a read error: a much more frequent sequence differs by one nucleotide. J is TRBJ2-7 and V is TRBV29-1; D remains unclear. The germline V and J ends were trimmed by 0 bases and 5 bases, with 11 bases remaining between them. The germline CDR1 and CDR2 sequences are SQVTM and ANQGSEA. This CDR3 is built from 13 residues. CDR3 DNA: TGCAGCGTTGAAGATTTAGAGACCGACGAGCAGTACTTC. As protein: CSVEDLETDEQYF.

The V and J genes are TRBV12-3 or TRBV12-4 and TRBJ2-1, with a possible D match to TRBD2 (6 bases). Trimming removed 6 bases from V and 10 bases from J, with 10 bases in between. CDR3 length: 11 amino acids. CDR3 residues: CASRREVEQFF. The CDR3 region has the DNA TGTGCCAGCAGGAGGGAGGTGGAGCAGTTCTTC.

The genes are TRBV20-1 and TRBJ1-3; D remains ambiguous. CDR3 length equals 15 residues. The V gene's germline CDR1 is DFQATT and CDR2 SNEGSKA (reference sequence). V was pared by 0 bases and J by 0 bases, with 9 bases between. In nucleotides, the CDR3 is TGCAGTGCTAGAGATCATCGAGGCTCTGGAAACACCATATATTTT. Residues: CSARDHRGSGNTIYF.

This sequence joins TRBV6-7 and TRBJ2-3; D call uncertain. TRBV6-7 falls under the ORF class, with uncertain function. Trimming shortened V by 6 bases and J by 4 bases, and 14 bases separated the two germline ends. This CDR3 is built from 14 residues. CDR3 sequence (DNA): TGTGCCAGCAGATCCCGAAAGAGTCCAGATACGCAGTATTTT. Protein product: CASRSRKSPDTQYF.

To note about this clonotype: The junction departs from germline at one end; a sequencing error may be responsible. V and J are TRBV6-2 or TRBV6-3 and TRBJ2-1; TRBD2 aligns across 9 bases. Germline V lookup: CDR1 MNHEY, CDR2 SVGEGT. The CDR3 is 17 residues long. Here the CDR3 DNA reads TGTGCCAGCAGTTACTCAGCGGGGGGAGCAACTTACAATGGGCAGTTCTTC. This translates into CASSYSAGGATYNGQFF.